This TCR beta chain came from a study of PD-1 blockade in classical Hodgkin lymphoma. Each patient's relapse followed autologous stem cell transplantation, and brentuximab vedotin exposure varied. TCRdb keeps only in-frame clones here, not all; method: immunoSEQ multiplex PCR. The sample yields about 43,000 clones, under 75% seen once. General study points: Complete responders' baseline diversity resembled that of newly diagnosed patients. Newly diagnosed patients were reported to exhibit reduced baseline TCR diversity relative to healthy donors.

Comment on this clone: Its antigen is not known.

Between the trimmed V and J ends, which lost 2 bases and 5 bases, there was a span of 23 bases. The CDR3 contains 18 residues. CDR1 is SGHVS and CDR2 is FNYEAQ in the germline V gene. The J gene is TRBJ2-3, the V gene TRBV7-6; no firm D call. The TCR sequence derives from a human donor with classical Hodgkin lymphoma. The sequenced sample was peripheral blood mononuclear cells (PBMCs), obtained before the second cycle of nivolumab. The CDR3 spells CASSLTPIRALGVDTQYF. Here the CDR3 DNA reads TGTGCCAGCAGCTTAACCCCAATCCGGGCCCTTGGGGTAGATACGCAGTATTTT.